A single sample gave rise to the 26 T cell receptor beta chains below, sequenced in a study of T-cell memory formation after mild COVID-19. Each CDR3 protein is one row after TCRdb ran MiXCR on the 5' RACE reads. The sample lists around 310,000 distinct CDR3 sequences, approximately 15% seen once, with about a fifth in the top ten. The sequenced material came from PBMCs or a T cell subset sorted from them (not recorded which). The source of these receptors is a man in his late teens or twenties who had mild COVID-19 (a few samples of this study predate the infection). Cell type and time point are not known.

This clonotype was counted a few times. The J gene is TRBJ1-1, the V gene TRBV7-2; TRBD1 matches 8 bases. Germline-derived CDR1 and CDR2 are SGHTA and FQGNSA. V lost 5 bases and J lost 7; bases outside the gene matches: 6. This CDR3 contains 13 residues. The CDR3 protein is CASSLEGQVEAFF. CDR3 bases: TGTGCCAGCAGCCTAGAGGGACAGGTTGAAGCTTTCTTT.

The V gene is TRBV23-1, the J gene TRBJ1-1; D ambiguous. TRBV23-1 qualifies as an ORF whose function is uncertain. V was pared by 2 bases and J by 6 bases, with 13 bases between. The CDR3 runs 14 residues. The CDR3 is CASSQRVRQAEAFF. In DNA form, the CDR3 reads TGCGCCAGCAGTCAACGGGTCAGGCAGGCTGAAGCTTTCTTT.

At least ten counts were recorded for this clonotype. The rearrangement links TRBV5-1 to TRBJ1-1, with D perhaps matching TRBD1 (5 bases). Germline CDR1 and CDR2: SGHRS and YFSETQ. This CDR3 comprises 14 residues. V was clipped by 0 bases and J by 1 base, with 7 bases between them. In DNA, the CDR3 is TGCGCCAGCAGCTTGGCGGGGGAGAACACTGAAGCTTTCTTT. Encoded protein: CASSLAGENTEAFF.

The CDR3 spells CASSQAIGNQPQHF. CDR3 nucleotide sequence: TGCGCCAGCAGCCAAGCAATTGGCAATCAGCCCCAGCATTTT. The chain joins TRBV4-3 to TRBJ1-5, with D uncertain. The V gene lost 1 base and the J gene lost 2 bases, with 6 bases spanning the gap. Germline V gene sequence: CDR1 LGHNA, CDR2 YSLEER. This CDR3 spans 14 amino acids.

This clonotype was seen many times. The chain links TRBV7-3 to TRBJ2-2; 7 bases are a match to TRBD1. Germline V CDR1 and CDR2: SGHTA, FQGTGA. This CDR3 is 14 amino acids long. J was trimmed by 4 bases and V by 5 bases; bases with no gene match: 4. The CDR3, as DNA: TGTGCCAGCAGCAGGACAGGAATCACCGGGGAGCTGTTTTTT. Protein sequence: CASSRTGITGELFF.

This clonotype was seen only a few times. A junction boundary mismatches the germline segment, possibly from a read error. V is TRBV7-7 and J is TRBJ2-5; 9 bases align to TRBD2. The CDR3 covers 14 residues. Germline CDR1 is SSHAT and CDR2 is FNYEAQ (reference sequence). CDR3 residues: CASSPGSGGPPQYF. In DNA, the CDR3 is TGTGCTAGCAGCCCAGGTAGCGGGGGCCCCCCACAGTACTTC.

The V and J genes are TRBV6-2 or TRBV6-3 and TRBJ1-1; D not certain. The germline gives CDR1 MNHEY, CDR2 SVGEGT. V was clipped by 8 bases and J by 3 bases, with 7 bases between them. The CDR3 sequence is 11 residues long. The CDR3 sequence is CASYRDTEAFF. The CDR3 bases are TGTGCCAGCTACCGGGACACTGAAGCTTTCTTT.

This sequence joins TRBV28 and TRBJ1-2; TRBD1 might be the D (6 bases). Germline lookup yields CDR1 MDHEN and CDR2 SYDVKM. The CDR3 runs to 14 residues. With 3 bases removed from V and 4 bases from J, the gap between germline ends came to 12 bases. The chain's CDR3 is CASSFGDRTYGYTF. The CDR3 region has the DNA TGTGCCAGCAGTTTCGGAGACAGGACCTATGGCTACACCTTC.

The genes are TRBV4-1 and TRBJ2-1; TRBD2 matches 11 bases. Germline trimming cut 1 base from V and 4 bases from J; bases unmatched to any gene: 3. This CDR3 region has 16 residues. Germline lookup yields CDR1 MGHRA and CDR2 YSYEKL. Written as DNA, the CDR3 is TGCGCCAGCAGCCAAGTGGGACTAGCGGAATACAATGAGCAGTTCTTC. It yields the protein CASSQVGLAEYNEQFF.

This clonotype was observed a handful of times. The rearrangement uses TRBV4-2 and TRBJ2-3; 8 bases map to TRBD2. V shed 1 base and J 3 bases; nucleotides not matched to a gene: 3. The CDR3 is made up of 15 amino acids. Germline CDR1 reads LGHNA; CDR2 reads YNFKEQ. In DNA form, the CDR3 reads TGTGCCAGCAGCCAAGTCGGGGGGGAAACAGATACGCAGTATTTT. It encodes CASSQVGGETDTQYF.

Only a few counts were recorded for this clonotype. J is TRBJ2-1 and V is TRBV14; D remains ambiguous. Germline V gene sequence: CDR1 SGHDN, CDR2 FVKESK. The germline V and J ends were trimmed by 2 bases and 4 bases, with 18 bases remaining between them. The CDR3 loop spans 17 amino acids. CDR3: CASSQLESGRRYNEQFF. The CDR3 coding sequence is TGTGCCAGCAGCCAATTAGAATCGGGCCGGCGATACAATGAGCAGTTCTTC.

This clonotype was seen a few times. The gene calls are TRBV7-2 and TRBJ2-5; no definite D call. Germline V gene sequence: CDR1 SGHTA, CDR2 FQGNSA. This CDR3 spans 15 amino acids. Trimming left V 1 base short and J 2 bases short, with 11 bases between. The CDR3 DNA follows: TGTGCCAGCAGCTTAGGCGCCGGAATACAAGAGACCCAGTACTTC. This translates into CASSLGAGIQETQYF. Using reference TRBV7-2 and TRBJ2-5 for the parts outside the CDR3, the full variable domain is GAGVSQSPSNKVTEKGKDVELRCDPISGHTALYWYRQSLGQGLEFLIYFQGNSAPDKSGLPSDRFSAERTGGSVSTLTIQRTQQEDSAVYLCASSLGAGIQETQYFGPGTRLLVL.

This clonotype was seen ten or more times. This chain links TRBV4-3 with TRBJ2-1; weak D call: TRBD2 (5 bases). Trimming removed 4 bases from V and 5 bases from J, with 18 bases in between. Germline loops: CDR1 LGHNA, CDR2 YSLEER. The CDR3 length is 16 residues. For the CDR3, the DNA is TGCGCCAGCAGCCTCACTCCCCCGGGGATCAACAATGAGCAGTTCTTC. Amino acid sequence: CASSLTPPGINNEQFF.

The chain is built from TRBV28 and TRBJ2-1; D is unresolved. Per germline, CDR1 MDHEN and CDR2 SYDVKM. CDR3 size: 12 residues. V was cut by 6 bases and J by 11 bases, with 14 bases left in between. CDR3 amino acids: CASSLPGLQQFF. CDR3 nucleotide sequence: TGTGCCAGCAGCCTCCCCGGCTTACAGCAGTTCTTC.

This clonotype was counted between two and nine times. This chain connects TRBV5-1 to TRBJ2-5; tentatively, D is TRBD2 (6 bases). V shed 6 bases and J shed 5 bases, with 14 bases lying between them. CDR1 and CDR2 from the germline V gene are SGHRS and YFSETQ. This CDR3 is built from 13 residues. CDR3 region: CASTWGGRETQYF. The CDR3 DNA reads TGCGCCAGCACATGGGGAGGAAGGGAGACCCAGTACTTC.

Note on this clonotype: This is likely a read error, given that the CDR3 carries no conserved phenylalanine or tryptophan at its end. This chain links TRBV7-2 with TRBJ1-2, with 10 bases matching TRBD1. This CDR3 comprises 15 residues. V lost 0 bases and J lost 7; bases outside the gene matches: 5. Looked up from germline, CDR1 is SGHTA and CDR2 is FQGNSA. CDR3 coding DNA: TGTGCCAGCAGCTTAGCTGAGGGACAGGGGTTTGGCTACACCCTC. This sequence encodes CASSLAEGQGFGYTL.

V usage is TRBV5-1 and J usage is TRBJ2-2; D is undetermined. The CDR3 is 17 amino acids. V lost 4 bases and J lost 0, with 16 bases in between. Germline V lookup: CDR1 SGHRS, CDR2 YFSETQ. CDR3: CASSPRPGFANTGELFF. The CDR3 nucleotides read TGCGCCAGCAGCCCCCGGCCCGGATTCGCGAACACCGGGGAGCTGTTTTTT.

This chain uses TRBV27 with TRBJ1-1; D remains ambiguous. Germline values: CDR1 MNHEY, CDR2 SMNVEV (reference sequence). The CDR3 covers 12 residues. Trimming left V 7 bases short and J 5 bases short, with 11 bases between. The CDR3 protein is CASNGRGTEAFF. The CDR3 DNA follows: TGTGCCAGCAACGGGCGAGGGACTGAAGCTTTCTTT.

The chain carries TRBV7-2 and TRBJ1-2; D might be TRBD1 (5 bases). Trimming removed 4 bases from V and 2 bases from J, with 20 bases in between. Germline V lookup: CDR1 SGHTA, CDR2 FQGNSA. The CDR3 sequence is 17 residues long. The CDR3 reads CASSSYLGTAVNYGYTF. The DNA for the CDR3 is TGTGCCAGCAGCTCTTACTTAGGGACGGCGGTGAACTATGGCTACACCTTC.

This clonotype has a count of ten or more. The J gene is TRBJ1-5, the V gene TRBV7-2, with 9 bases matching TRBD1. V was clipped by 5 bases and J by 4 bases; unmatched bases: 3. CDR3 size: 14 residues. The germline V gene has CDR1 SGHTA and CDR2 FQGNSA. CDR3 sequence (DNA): TGTGCCAGCAGCCCCGACAGGGGGAATCAGCCCCAGCATTTT. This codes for CASSPDRGNQPQHF. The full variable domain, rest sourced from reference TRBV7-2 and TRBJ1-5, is GAGVSQSPSNKVTEKGKDVELRCDPISGHTALYWYRQSLGQGLEFLIYFQGNSAPDKSGLPSDRFSAERTGGSVSTLTIQRTQQEDSAVYLCASSPDRGNQPQHFGDGTRLSIL.

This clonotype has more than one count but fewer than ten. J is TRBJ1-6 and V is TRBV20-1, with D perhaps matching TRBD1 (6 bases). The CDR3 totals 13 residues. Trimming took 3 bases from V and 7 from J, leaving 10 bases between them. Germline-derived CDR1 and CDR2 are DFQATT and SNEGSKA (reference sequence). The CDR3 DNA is TGCAGTGCTAGTAACAGGGAGAATTCACCCCTCCACTTT. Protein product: CSASNRENSPLHF.

The DNA of the CDR3 is TGTGCCAGCAGTTTATCGGCAGGGTACTATGGCTACACCTTC. Amino acids: CASSLSAGYYGYTF. The chain employs TRBV27 and TRBJ1-2; D perhaps matches TRBD1 (5 bases). From germline, CDR1 is MNHEY and CDR2 SMNVEV (reference sequence). The CDR3 runs 14 residues. Trimming stripped 0 bases from V and 3 bases from J, with 8 bases between.

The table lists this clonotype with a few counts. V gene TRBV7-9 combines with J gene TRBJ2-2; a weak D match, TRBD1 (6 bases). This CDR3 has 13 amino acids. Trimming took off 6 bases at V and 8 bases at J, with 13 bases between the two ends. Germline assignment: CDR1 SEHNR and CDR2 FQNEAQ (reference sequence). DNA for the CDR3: TGTGCCAGCAGACTACAGGGCGCGGGGGAGCTGTTTTTT. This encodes CASRLQGAGELFF.

CDR3 loop: CARSPSSDRSEAFF. The CDR3 nucleotides are TGCGCCAGAAGCCCCTCTTCTGACAGGAGTGAAGCTTTCTTT. This chain connects TRBV5-1 to TRBJ1-1, with TRBD1 as a possible D gene (6 bases). Germline lookup yields CDR1 SGHRS and CDR2 YFSETQ. The CDR3 has 14 residues. The ends were cut back, 8 bases at V and 7 bases at J, with 21 bases in the middle.

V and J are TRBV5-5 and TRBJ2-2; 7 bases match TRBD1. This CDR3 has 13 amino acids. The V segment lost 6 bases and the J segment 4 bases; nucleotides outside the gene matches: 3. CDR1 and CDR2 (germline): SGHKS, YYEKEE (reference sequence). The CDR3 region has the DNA TGTGCCAGCAACGACAGGGCCACCGGGGAGCTGTTTTTT. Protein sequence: CASNDRATGELFF.

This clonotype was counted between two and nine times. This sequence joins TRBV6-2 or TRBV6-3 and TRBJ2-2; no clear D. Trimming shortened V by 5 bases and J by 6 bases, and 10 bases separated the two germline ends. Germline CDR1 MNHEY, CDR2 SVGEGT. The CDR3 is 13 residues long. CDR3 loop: CASSRWVAGELFF. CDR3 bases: TGTGCCAGCAGTAGGTGGGTCGCCGGGGAGCTGTTTTTT.